This T cell receptor (beta chain) was sequenced for a study of beta chain features in type 1 diabetes. This CDR3 comprises 15 residues. The V gene lost 4 bases and the J gene lost 7 bases, with 14 bases spanning the gap. In germline, CDR1 is SGHDN, CDR2 FVKESK. The whole isolated RNA underwent reverse transcription, so sequencing captured expressed TCRB transcripts. Here immunoSEQ multiplex PCR was the method, and the copy in TCRdb shows in-frame clones only, minus some. Among about 320,000 clones listed, 12% to 15% were seen once. This clone was observed many times. The source of this sequence is a man aged 25-40 years in good health. The material sequenced was central memory CD4+ T cells from blood. This chain joins TRBV14 and TRBJ1-6; the D gene is possibly TRBD1 (5 bases). This CDR3 is CASSLLSGHNSPLHF. The CDR3 DNA reads as TGTGCCAGCAGCCTCCTGTCAGGGCACAATTCACCCCTCCACTTT.